This entry lists 10 T cell receptor beta chains sequenced from one sample in a study of blood T cell repertoires in COVID-19. Profiled with immunoSEQ multiplex PCR; TCRdb holds only in-frame clones, not every one. This sample carries 250,000 or so clones, 84% of them seen once, and the ten largest clones take roughly 3.1%. Material for sequencing was PBMCs or T cells enriched from blood (not recorded which). All receptors come from a man aged 45 to 65 who had recovered from COVID-19.

This clone appeared once. The rearrangement uses TRBV7-6 and TRBJ2-3; 11 nucleotides align to TRBD2. This CDR3 comprises 15 residues. V trimming: 5 bases; J trimming: 3 bases; junction bases outside the gene matches: 4. The germline V gene has CDR1 SGHVS and CDR2 FNYEAQ. CDR3 sequence: CASSQTSGETDTQYF. The CDR3 coding sequence is TGTGCCAGCAGCCAGACTAGCGGGGAGACAGATACGCAGTATTTT.

This chain links TRBV10-2 with TRBJ1-1; 8 bases agree with TRBD1. The CDR3 has 17 residues. V was pared by 0 bases and J by 0 bases, with 6 bases of the junction left unmatched. Germline CDR1 reads WSHSY; CDR2 reads SAAADI. CDR3 nucleotides: TGCGCCAGCAGTGAGTCGAGGACAGGGAGAATGAACACTGAAGCTTTCTTT. Residues: CASSESRTGRMNTEAFF.

The chain couples TRBV11-2 to TRBJ2-7; a possible D gene is TRBD1 (6 bases). The CDR3 is 13 amino acids. Trimming pared 4 bases from V and 8 bases from J, leaving 15 bases between. The germline CDR1 and CDR2 sequences are SGHAT and FQNNGV. CDR3 sequence: CASSSMGATKQYF. DNA of the CDR3: TGTGCCAGCAGCTCAATGGGGGCTACGAAGCAGTACTTC.

This clone has more than one count but fewer than ten. The CDR3: CASSEEAQTYEQYF. The CDR3 bases are TGTGCCAGCAGTGAGGAGGCCCAAACCTACGAGCAGTACTTC. V usage is TRBV2 and J usage is TRBJ2-7; D might be TRBD2 (5 bases). Per the germline V gene, CDR1 is SNHLY and CDR2 is FYNNEI. V was cut by 3 bases and J by 2 bases, with 11 bases left in between. The CDR3 has 14 amino acids.

This chain connects TRBV6-1 to TRBJ2-2; TRBD2 matches 12 bases. Looked up from germline, CDR1 is MNHNS and CDR2 is SASEGT. Trimming removed 1 base from V and 6 bases from J; junction bases left unmatched: 9. The CDR3 consists of 18 residues. The CDR3 coding sequence is TGTGCCAGCAGTGAAGAACAACTAGCGGGAGGAACGTCCGGGGAGCTGTTTTTT. Translated, it gives CASSEEQLAGGTSGELFF.

This rearrangement joins TRBV18 to TRBJ1-4; D unclear. V lost 0 bases and J 5 bases, leaving 7 bases between the germline ends. Germline V gene sequence: CDR1 KGHSH, CDR2 LQKENI. The CDR3 extends over 14 amino acids. In nucleotides, the CDR3 is TGTGCCAGCTCACCACCGGGCGGGAATGAAAAACTGTTTTTT. The encoded protein is CASSPPGGNEKLFF.

This chain joins TRBV9 and TRBJ1-1, with 7 bases aligning to TRBD1. V lost 1 base and J lost 5; bases outside the gene matches: 8. The CDR3 loop spans 15 amino acids. Germline lookup yields CDR1 SGDLS and CDR2 YYNGEE. This CDR3 reads CASSVTGQAFTEAFF. The CDR3 DNA reads as TGTGCCAGCAGCGTAACCGGACAGGCATTTACTGAAGCTTTCTTT. The variable domain in full, with the rest retrieved from reference TRBV9 and TRBJ1-1, is DSGVTQTPKHLITATGQRVTLRCSPRSGDLSVYWYQQSLDQGLQFLIQYYNGEERAKGNILERFSAQQFPDLHSELNLSSLELGDSALYFCASSVTGQAFTEAFFGQGTRLTVV.

The chain combines TRBV4-1 with TRBJ2-7, with 8 nucleotides matching TRBD1. The V gene's germline CDR1 is MGHRA and CDR2 YSYEKL. J was trimmed by 3 bases and V by 1 base; bases with no gene match: 2. CDR3 size: 14 residues. CDR3 coding DNA: TGCGCCAGCAGCCAAGTCGGACAGGGCTACGAGCAGTACTTC. This codes for CASSQVGQGYEQYF.

This clone was picked up a small number of times. The chain has TRBV19 and TRBJ2-5, with TRBD1 matching over 7 bases. CDR3 length: 17 residues. Per germline, CDR1 LNHDA and CDR2 SQIVND (reference sequence). The V and J ends lost 5 bases and 1 base, in that order; junction bases with no gene match: 13. CDR3 residues: CASSRILPGQLQETQYF. The DNA of the CDR3 is TGTGCCAGTAGTCGAATCCTCCCGGGACAGCTCCAAGAGACCCAGTACTTC.

The chain recombines TRBV19 with TRBJ1-5, with 10 nucleotides matching TRBD1. This CDR3 region has 14 residues. Unmatched junction bases numbered 6, after V lost 9 bases and J lost 4 bases. The V gene's germline CDR1 is LNHDA and CDR2 SQIVND (reference sequence). The CDR3 DNA reads TGTGCCAGCCGCCCGGGACAGGGGAATCAGCCCCAGCATTTT. Amino acids: CASRPGQGNQPQHF.